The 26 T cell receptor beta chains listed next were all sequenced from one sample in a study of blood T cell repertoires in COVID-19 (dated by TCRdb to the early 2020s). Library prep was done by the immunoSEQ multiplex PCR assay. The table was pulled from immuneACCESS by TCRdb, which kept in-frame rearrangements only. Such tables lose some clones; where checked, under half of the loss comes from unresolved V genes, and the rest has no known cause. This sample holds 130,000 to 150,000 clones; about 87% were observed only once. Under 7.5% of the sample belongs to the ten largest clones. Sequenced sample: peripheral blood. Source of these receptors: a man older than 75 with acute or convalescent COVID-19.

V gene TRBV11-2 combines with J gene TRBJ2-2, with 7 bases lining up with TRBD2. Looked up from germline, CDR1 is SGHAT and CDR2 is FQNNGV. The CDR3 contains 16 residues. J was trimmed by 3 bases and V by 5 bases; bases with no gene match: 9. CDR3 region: CASSGGVGQYTGELFF. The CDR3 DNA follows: TGTGCCAGCAGCGGGGGGGTTGGGCAGTACACCGGGGAGCTGTTTTTT.

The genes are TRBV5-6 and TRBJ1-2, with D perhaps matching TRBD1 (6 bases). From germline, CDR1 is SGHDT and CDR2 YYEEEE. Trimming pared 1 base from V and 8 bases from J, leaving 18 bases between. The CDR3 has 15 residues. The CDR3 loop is CASSLSGYKGEGYTF. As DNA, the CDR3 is TGTGCCAGCAGCTTGTCGGGATACAAGGGGGAAGGCTACACCTTC.

The CDR3 DNA is TGTGCCAGTAGGCCGGGGACAGGGAACAATGAGCAGTTCTTC. It is translated as CASRPGTGNNEQFF. This chain links TRBV19 with TRBJ2-1, with 9 bases fitting TRBD1. Germline V gene lookup returns CDR1 LNHDA and CDR2 SQIVND (reference sequence). Unmatched junction bases numbered 5, after V lost 6 bases and J lost 5 bases. CDR3 length equals 14 residues.

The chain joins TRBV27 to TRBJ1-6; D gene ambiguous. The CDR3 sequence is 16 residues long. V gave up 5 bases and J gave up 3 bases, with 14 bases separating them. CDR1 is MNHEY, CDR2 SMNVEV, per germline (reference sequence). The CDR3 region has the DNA TGTGCCAGCAGTCCTACCGAAGGAGTCTATAATTCACCCCTCCACTTT. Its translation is CASSPTEGVYNSPLHF.

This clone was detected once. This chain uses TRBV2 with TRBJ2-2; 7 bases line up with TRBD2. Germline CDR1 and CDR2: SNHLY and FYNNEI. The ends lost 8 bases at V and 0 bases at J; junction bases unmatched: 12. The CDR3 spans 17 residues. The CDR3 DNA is TGTGCCAGCCGAAAGAGGGCGAGCGGGACGAACACCGGGGAGCTGTTTTTT. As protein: CASRKRASGTNTGELFF.

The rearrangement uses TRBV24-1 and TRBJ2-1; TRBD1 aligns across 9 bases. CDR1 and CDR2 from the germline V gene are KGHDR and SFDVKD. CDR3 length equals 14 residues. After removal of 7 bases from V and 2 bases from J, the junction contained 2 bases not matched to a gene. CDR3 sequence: CATSTGGAYNEQFF. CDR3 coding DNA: TGTGCCACCAGCACAGGGGGCGCCTACAATGAGCAGTTCTTC.

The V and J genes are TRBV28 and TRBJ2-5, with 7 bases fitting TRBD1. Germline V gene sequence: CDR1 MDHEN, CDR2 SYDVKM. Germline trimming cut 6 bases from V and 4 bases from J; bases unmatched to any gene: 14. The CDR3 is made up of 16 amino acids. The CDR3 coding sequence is TGTGCCAGCAGCTTTTGGGCAGGGGGAATCGGAGAGACCCAGTACTTC. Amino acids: CASSFWAGGIGETQYF. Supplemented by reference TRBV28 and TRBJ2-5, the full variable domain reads DVKVTQSSRYLVKRTGEKVFLECVQDMDHENMFWYRQDPGLGLRLIYFSYDVKMKEKGDIPEGYSVSREKKERFSLILESASTNQTSMYLCASSFWAGGIGETQYFGPGTRLLVL.

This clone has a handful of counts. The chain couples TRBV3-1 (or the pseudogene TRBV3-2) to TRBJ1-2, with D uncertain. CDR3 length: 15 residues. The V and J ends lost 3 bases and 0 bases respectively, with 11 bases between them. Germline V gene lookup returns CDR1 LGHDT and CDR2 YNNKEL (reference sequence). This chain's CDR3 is CASSHDGVPNYGYTF. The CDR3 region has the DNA TGTGCCAGCAGCCACGACGGGGTGCCTAACTATGGCTACACCTTC.

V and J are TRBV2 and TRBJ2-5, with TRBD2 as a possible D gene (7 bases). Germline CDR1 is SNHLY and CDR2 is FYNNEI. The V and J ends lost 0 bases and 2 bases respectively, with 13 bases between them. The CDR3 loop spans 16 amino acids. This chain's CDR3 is CASSEAGGRYQETQYF. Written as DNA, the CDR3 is TGTGCCAGCAGTGAAGCGGGGGGGCGTTATCAAGAGACCCAGTACTTC.

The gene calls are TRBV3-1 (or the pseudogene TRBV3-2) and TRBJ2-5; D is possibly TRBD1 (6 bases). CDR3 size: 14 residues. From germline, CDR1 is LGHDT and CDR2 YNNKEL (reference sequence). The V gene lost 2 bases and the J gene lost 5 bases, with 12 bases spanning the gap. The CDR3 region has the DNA TGTGCCAGCAGCCAATCAGGGGCGAGGGAGACCCAGTACTTC. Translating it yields CASSQSGARETQYF.

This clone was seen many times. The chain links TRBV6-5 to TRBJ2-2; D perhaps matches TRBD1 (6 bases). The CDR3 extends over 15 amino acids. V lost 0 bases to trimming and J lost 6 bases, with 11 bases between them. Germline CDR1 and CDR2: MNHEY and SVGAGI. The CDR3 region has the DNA TGTGCCAGCAGTTACTCTTCCACAGGGTCCGGGGAGCTGTTTTTT. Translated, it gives CASSYSSTGSGELFF.

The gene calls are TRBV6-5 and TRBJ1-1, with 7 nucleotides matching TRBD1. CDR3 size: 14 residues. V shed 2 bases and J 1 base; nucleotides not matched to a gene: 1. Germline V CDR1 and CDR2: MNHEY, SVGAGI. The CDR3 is CASSYRTGNTEAFF. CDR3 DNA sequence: TGTGCCAGCAGTTACAGGACAGGGAACACTGAAGCTTTCTTT.

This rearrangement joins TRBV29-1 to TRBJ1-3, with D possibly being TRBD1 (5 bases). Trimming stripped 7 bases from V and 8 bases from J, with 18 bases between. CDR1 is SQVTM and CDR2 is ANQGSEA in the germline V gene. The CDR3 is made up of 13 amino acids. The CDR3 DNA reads TGCAGCGCTTTAGGAGCCCGGGGGGACACCATATATTTT. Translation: CSALGARGDTIYF.

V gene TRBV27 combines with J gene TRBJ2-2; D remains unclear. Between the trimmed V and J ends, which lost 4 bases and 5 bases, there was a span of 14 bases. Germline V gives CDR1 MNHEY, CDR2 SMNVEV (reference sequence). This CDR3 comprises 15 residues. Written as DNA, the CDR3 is TGTGCCAGCAGTTGGGCCAGGCAAAGAACCGGGGAGCTGTTTTTT. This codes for CASSWARQRTGELFF.

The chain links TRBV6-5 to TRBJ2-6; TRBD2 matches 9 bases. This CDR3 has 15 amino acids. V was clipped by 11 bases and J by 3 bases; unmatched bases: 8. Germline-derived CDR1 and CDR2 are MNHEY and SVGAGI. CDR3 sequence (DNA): TGTGCCGGAAATAGCGGGAGCGGTGGGGCCAACGTCCTGACTTTC. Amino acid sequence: CAGNSGSGGANVLTF.

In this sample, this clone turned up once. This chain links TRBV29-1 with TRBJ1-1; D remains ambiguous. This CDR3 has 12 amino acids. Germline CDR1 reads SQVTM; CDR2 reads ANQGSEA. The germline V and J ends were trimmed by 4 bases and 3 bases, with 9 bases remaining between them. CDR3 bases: TGCAGCGTTGCACGGGAGTACACTGAAGCTTTCTTT. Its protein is CSVAREYTEAFF.

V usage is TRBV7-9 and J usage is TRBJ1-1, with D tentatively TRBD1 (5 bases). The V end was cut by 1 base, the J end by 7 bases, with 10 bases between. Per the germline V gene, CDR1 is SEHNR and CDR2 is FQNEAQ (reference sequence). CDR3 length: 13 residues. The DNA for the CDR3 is TGTGCCAGCAGCTTAGAGGTGGGGCTTGAAGCTTTCTTT. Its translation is CASSLEVGLEAFF.

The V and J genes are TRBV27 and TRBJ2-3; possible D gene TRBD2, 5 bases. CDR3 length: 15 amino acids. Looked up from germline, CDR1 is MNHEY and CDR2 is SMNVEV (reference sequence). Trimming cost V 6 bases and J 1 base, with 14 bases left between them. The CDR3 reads CASRKAVTGTDTQYF. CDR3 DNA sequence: TGTGCCAGCAGGAAAGCGGTAACCGGCACAGATACGCAGTATTTT.

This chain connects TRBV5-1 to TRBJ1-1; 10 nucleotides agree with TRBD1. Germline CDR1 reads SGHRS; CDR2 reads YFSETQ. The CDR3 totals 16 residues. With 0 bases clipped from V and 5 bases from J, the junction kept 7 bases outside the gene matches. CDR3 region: CASSLGGRQGATEAFF. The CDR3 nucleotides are TGCGCCAGCAGCTTGGGAGGTCGACAGGGGGCAACTGAAGCTTTCTTT.

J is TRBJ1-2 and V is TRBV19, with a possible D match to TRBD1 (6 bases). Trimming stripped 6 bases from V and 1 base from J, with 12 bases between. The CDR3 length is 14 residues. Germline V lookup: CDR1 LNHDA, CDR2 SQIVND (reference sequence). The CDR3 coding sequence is TGTGCCAGTAGGAAGACAGGCAATAACTATGGCTACACCTTC. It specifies CASRKTGNNYGYTF.

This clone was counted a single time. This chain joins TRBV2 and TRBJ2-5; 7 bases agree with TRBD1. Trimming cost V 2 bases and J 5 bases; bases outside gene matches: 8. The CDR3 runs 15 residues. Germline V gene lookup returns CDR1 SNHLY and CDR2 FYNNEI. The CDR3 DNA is TGTGCCAGCAGTGAAAGGGGGCGTTTTTCGGAGACCCAGTACTTC. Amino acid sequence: CASSERGRFSETQYF.

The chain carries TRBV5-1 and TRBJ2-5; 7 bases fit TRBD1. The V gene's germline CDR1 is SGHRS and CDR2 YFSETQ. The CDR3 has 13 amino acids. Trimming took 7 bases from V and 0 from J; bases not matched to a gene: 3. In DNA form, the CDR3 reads TGCGCCAGCGCAGGACAGGACCAAGAGACCCAGTACTTC. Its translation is CASAGQDQETQYF.

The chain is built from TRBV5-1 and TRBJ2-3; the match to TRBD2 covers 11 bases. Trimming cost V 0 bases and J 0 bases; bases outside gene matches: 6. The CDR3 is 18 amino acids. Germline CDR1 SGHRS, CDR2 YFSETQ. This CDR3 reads CASSLAARTSGSTDTQYF. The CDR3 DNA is TGCGCCAGCAGCTTGGCCGCCCGGACTAGCGGGAGCACAGATACGCAGTATTTT.

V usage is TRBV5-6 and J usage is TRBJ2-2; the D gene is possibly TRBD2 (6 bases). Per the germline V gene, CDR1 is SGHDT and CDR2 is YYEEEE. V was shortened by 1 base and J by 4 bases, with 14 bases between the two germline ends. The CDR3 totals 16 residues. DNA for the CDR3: TGTGCCAGCAGCTTGTATTTAGCGGCTATCACCGGGGAGCTGTTTTTT. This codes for CASSLYLAAITGELFF. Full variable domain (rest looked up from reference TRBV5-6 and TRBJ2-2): DAGVTQSPTHLIKTRGQQVTLRCSPKSGHDTVSWYQQALGQGPQFIFQYYEEEERQRGNFPDRFSGHQFPNYSSELNVNALLLGDSALYLCASSLYLAAITGELFFGEGSRLTVL.

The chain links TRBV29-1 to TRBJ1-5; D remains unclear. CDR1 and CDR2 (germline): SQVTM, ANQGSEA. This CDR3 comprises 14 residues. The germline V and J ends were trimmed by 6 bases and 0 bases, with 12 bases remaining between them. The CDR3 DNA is TGCAGCGTAGCCCACGGGAATAGCAATCAGCCCCAGCATTTT. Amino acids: CSVAHGNSNQPQHF.

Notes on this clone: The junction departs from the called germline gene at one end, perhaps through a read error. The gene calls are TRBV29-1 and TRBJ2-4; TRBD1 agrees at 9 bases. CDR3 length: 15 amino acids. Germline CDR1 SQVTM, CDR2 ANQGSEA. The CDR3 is CSVEDRGKGKNIQYF. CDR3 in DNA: TGCAGCGTGGAAGACAGGGGGAAGGGCAAAAACATTCAGTACTTC.